The 4 T cell receptor beta chains in this list originate from one sample, sequenced in a study of cytotoxic CD8 clonotypes in ibrutinib-treated CLL. This table comes from immunoSEQ multiplex PCR, and its TCRdb copy is limited to in-frame clones, with some not included. The data contain 52,000 or so clones, roughly 49% of them singletons. Source: PBMCs, taken at disease progression, from a patient treated with ibrutinib. The receptors were sampled from a human donor with chronic lymphocytic leukemia.

The V gene is TRBV30, the J gene TRBJ2-7; 7 nucleotides match TRBD1. V was pared by 3 bases and J by 7 bases, with 9 bases of the junction left unmatched. The CDR3 runs 13 residues. CDR1 and CDR2 (germline): GTSNPN, SVGIG (reference sequence). The chain's CDR3 is CAWSGQAMGEQYF. CDR3 DNA: TGTGCCTGGAGCGGACAGGCCATGGGGGAGCAGTACTTC.

The V call is TRBV19, the J call TRBJ2-3; 8 nucleotides agree with TRBD1. J gave up 1 base and V 11 bases, and 11 bases lay outside the gene matches. The CDR3 spans 15 residues. Germline values: CDR1 LNHDA, CDR2 SQIVND (reference sequence). CDR3 bases: TGTGCCGGATCCATGACAGGGGCTGGCACAGATACGCAGTATTTT. Protein: CAGSMTGAGTDTQYF. The full variable domain, with the rest looked up from reference TRBV19 and TRBJ2-3, is DGGITQSPKYLFRKEGQNVTLSCEQNLNHDAMYWYRQDPGQGLRLIYYSQIVNDFQKGDIAEGYSVSREKKESFPLTVTSAQKNPTAFYLCAGSMTGAGTDTQYFGPGTRLTVL.

V and J are TRBV20-1 and TRBJ2-7, with 8 bases fitting TRBD1. Germline V gene lookup returns CDR1 DFQATT and CDR2 SNEGSKA (reference sequence). V lost 6 bases and J lost 6; bases outside the gene matches: 4. The CDR3 runs 11 residues. The CDR3 protein is CSARTGGEQYF. The CDR3, as DNA: TGCAGTGCCCGCACAGGGGGCGAGCAGTACTTC.

The genes are TRBV30 and TRBJ1-1; a weak D match, TRBD1 (6 bases). Trimming stripped 5 bases from V and 4 bases from J, with 14 bases between. The CDR3 contains 13 residues. Per the germline V gene, CDR1 is GTSNPN and CDR2 is SVGIG (reference sequence). CDR3 DNA sequence: TGTGCCTGGCTCACCACAGGGAGCACTGAAGCTTTCTTT. Its protein is CAWLTTGSTEAFF.